These T cell receptor beta chains were read from a single sample in a study of T cell repertoires in cytomegalovirus infection. For these TCRs, the target antigens are not known. TCRdb re-called the reads through MiXCR, storing one row per CDR3 protein. The data contain some 940,000 distinct CDR3 sequences, about a third of them singletons. Sequencing used cultured CD8+ T cells from PBMCs, obtained from culture after CMV antigen stimulation. These receptors originate from a human donor in good health (CMV status not recorded). Some clones in this sample may be carry-over from other donors' samples. Each CDR3 is given with its conserved first and last residue. D genes are given only for firm matches. Not every row has a clone size; where given, it reads once, few, many or a size class.

j_call: TRBJ2-1
clone_size: few
d_call: TRBD2
v_call: TRBV6-1
cdr3_nt: TGTGCCAGCAGTGAATATCCGGGGGGGCAAAATGAGCAGTTCTTC
cdr3_aa: CASSEYPGGQNEQFF

j_call: TRBJ2-5
clone_size: many
d_call: -
v_call: TRBV12-5
cdr3_nt: TGTGCTAGTGGTTTTACGACGGTCCAAACCCCTCAGGAGACCCAGTACTTC
cdr3_aa: CASGFTTVQTPQETQYF

j_call: TRBJ1-4
clone_size: once
d_call: -
v_call: TRBV19
cdr3_nt: TGTGCCAGTAGTATAGATTTTCAGGGGCACGATGAAAAACTGTTTTTT
cdr3_aa: CASSIDFQGHDEKLFF

j_call: TRBJ2-1
clone_size: -
d_call: -
v_call: TRBV7-9
cdr3_nt: TGTGCCAGCAGCTTAGAGATTGGGATCAGGTCCTACAATGAGCAGTTCTTC
cdr3_aa: CASSLEIGIRSYNEQFF

j_call: TRBJ1-6
clone_size: once
d_call: -
v_call: TRBV11-3
cdr3_nt: TGTGCCAGCAGCCTAAGAGATAAGGGGAATTCACCCCTCCACTTT
cdr3_aa: CASSLRDKGNSPLHF

j_call: TRBJ2-5
clone_size: few
d_call: -
v_call: TRBV6-5
cdr3_nt: TGTGCCAGCAGTTACTCAGCCAGCTACAACCAAGAGACCCAGTACTTC
cdr3_aa: CASSYSASYNQETQYF

j_call: TRBJ2-1
clone_size: many
d_call: TRBD2
v_call: TRBV7-9
cdr3_nt: TGTGCCAGCAGCCCAGTCCCCCTAGCGGGGGGCCACTACAATGAGCAGTTCTTC
cdr3_aa: CASSPVPLAGGHYNEQFF

j_call: TRBJ1-2
clone_size: few
d_call: -
v_call: TRBV19
cdr3_nt: TGTGCCAGTAGTATGGGCAGAATATTCTATGGCTACACCTTC
cdr3_aa: CASSMGRIFYGYTF

j_call: TRBJ2-1
clone_size: many
d_call: -
v_call: TRBV27
cdr3_nt: TGTGCCAGCAGCTTATGGGGATCCTACAATGAGCAGTTCTTC
cdr3_aa: CASSLWGSYNEQFF

j_call: TRBJ1-2
clone_size: -
d_call: -
v_call: TRBV9
cdr3_nt: TGTGCCAGCAGCGCCTTTTACGAGGGTGGCTATGGCTACACCTTC
cdr3_aa: CASSAFYEGGYGYTF

j_call: TRBJ2-1
clone_size: few
d_call: -
v_call: TRBV27
cdr3_nt: TGTGCCAGCAGTTTACTCGGACAGTTCAATGAGCAGTTCTTC
cdr3_aa: CASSLLGQFNEQFF

j_call: TRBJ2-3
clone_size: many
d_call: TRBD2
v_call: TRBV7-8
cdr3_nt: TGTGCCAGCAGCTTCCCCCTTAGCGGGAAGCGACCCCGCACAGATACGCAGTATTTT
cdr3_aa: CASSFPLSGKRPRTDTQYF

j_call: TRBJ1-2
clone_size: few
d_call: -
v_call: TRBV7-9
cdr3_nt: TGTGCCAGCAGCTTCGAGGGTATCGATGGCTACACCTTC
cdr3_aa: CASSFEGIDGYTF

j_call: TRBJ1-1
clone_size: -
d_call: -
v_call: TRBV7-9
cdr3_nt: TGTGCCAGCAGACTGGACAGCACTGAAGCTTTCTTT
cdr3_aa: CASRLDSTEAFF

j_call: TRBJ2-1
clone_size: few
d_call: -
v_call: TRBV6-2/TRBV6-3
cdr3_nt: TGTGCCAGCAGTTACCCGGACATTAATACCTACAATGAGCAGTTCTTC
cdr3_aa: CASSYPDINTYNEQFF

j_call: TRBJ1-4
clone_size: -
d_call: -
v_call: TRBV4-2
cdr3_nt: TGTGCCAGCAGCCCCATGGACGGGGAACTGTTTTTT
cdr3_aa: CASSPMDGELFF

j_call: TRBJ1-1
clone_size: -
d_call: TRBD1
v_call: TRBV15
cdr3_nt: TGTGCCACCAGTATCGTGTCGGGACAGGGGAATATATTGCCCACTGAAGCTTTCTTT
cdr3_aa: CATSIVSGQGNILPTEAFF

j_call: TRBJ2-5
clone_size: few
d_call: -
v_call: TRBV4-1
cdr3_nt: TGCGCCAGCAGCCCAGAAGGGTGGGGAGAGACCCAGTACTTC
cdr3_aa: CASSPEGWGETQYF

j_call: TRBJ2-3
clone_size: -
d_call: TRBD1
v_call: TRBV2
cdr3_nt: TGTGCCAGTGCGACAGGGCTTAGAAGCACAGATACGCAGTATTTT
cdr3_aa: CASATGLRSTDTQYF

j_call: TRBJ2-3
clone_size: few
d_call: -
v_call: TRBV14
cdr3_nt: TGTGCCAGCAGCCAAGCGGACTCTAGCACAGATACGCAGTATTTT
cdr3_aa: CASSQADSSTDTQYF

j_call: TRBJ1-2
clone_size: -
d_call: -
v_call: TRBV12-3/TRBV12-4
cdr3_nt: TGTGCCAGCAGTTCCCCTGGTTGGGGTTATGGCTACACCTTC
cdr3_aa: CASSSPGWGYGYTF

j_call: TRBJ2-1
clone_size: many
d_call: TRBD1
v_call: TRBV12-5
cdr3_nt: TGTGCTAGTGGGCAGGGGGGACAGGGAATAGTGCAGTTCTTC
cdr3_aa: CASGQGGQGIVQFF

j_call: TRBJ2-7
clone_size: -
d_call: TRBD1
v_call: TRBV18
cdr3_nt: TGTGCCAGCTCATCGTCGACAGGGGATCCCGAGCAGTACTTC
cdr3_aa: CASSSSTGDPEQYF

j_call: TRBJ2-2
clone_size: -
d_call: TRBD2
v_call: TRBV4-1
cdr3_nt: TGCGCCAGCAGCCCCGGGACTAGCGGGGGGGCCACCGGGGAGCTGTTTTTT
cdr3_aa: CASSPGTSGGATGELFF

j_call: TRBJ1-6
clone_size: many
d_call: -
v_call: TRBV7-2
cdr3_nt: TGTGCCAGCAGCTCTCCGGGACTACCTCGAGGTTCACCCCTCCACTTT
cdr3_aa: CASSSPGLPRGSPLHF

j_call: TRBJ2-1
clone_size: few
d_call: -
v_call: TRBV5-6
cdr3_nt: TGTGCCAGCAGCACCACCGACAGGCTGGAGGAGCAGTTCTTC
cdr3_aa: CASSTTDRLEEQFF

j_call: TRBJ2-5
clone_size: -
d_call: -
v_call: TRBV4-1
cdr3_nt: TGCGCCAGCAGTGTCCTAGCGCCCCAAGAGACCCAGTACTTC
cdr3_aa: CASSVLAPQETQYF

j_call: TRBJ2-1
clone_size: many
d_call: -
v_call: TRBV7-8
cdr3_nt: TGTGCCAGCAGCTTAGCACCCGATGAGCAGTTCTTC
cdr3_aa: CASSLAPDEQFF

j_call: TRBJ2-2
clone_size: few
d_call: -
v_call: TRBV6-1
cdr3_nt: TGTGCCAGCAGTGAACTGGGGGCGTCAGGGGAGCTGTTTTTT
cdr3_aa: CASSELGASGELFF